One sample yielded the 30 T cell receptor beta chains listed below, sequenced in a study of CD8 T cells in Susac syndrome. RNA, at about 0.45 to 1 ug, was reverse transcribed with random hexamers. TCRdb processed the immunoSEQ multiplex PCR reads anew with MiXCR; each CDR3 protein has one entry. Here the sample spans under 80,000 distinct CDR3 sequences, roughly 91% being singletons. Sequencing was carried out using CD4+ T cells from PBMCs. The receptors were sampled from a human donor with Susac syndrome.

The chain combines TRBV29-1 with TRBJ1-1; possibly TRBD1 for D (5 bases). The CDR3 spans 14 residues. V gave up 7 bases and J gave up 0 bases, with 15 bases separating them. Looked up from germline, CDR1 is SQVTM and CDR2 is ANQGSEA. For the CDR3, the DNA is TGCAGCGGATCCCCGGGCAGGGTGAACACTGAAGCTTTCTTT. It codes for CSGSPGRVNTEAFF. The full variable domain, its missing parts supplied by reference TRBV29-1 and TRBJ1-1, is SAVISQKPSRDICQRGTSLTIQCQVDSQVTMMFWYRQQPGQSLTLIATANQGSEATYESGFVIDKFPISRPNLTFSTLTVSNMSPEDSSIYLCSGSPGRVNTEAFFGQGTRLTVV.

This chain connects TRBV29-1 to TRBJ1-2, with D possibly matching TRBD1 (5 bases). Germline loops: CDR1 SQVTM, CDR2 ANQGSEA. The V gene lost 6 bases and the J gene lost 6 bases, with 11 bases spanning the gap. This CDR3 region has 11 residues. The DNA for the CDR3 is TGCAGCGTGCTTCTGGGGCATGGCTACACCTTC. Its translation: CSVLLGHGYTF. Using reference TRBV29-1 and TRBJ1-2 for the parts outside the CDR3, the full variable domain is SAVISQKPSRDICQRGTSLTIQCQVDSQVTMMFWYRQQPGQSLTLIATANQGSEATYESGFVIDKFPISRPNLTFSTLTVSNMSPEDSSIYLCSVLLGHGYTFGSGTRLTVV.

V and J are TRBV4-2 and TRBJ1-1; D perhaps matches TRBD1 (5 bases). The CDR3 has 15 residues. V dropped 4 bases and J dropped 0 bases, with 12 bases sitting between them. Germline V lookup: CDR1 LGHNA, CDR2 YNFKEQ. In DNA form, the CDR3 reads TGTGCCAGCAGCCCGCCTGGGACGGTGAACACTGAAGCTTTCTTT. Encoded protein: CASSPPGTVNTEAFF.

This clonotype showed up just once. This chain uses TRBV3-1 with TRBJ2-1, with TRBD2 identical over 9 bases. This CDR3 contains 14 residues. The J segment lost 5 bases and the V segment lost 4 bases, leaving 3 bases of the junction unmatched. From germline, CDR1 is LGHDT and CDR2 YNNKEL (reference sequence). The DNA for the CDR3 is TGTGCCAGCAGCCGCGGGGGGGCCAACAATGAGCAGTTCTTC. The encoded protein is CASSRGGANNEQFF.

The V gene is TRBV20-1, the J gene TRBJ2-1; tentative D call: TRBD1 (5 bases). Germline CDR1 is DFQATT and CDR2 is SNEGSKA (reference sequence). The CDR3 totals 16 residues. V lost 0 bases to trimming and J lost 0 bases, with 12 bases between them. CDR3 in amino acids: CSARDTRASSYNEQFF. CDR3 DNA: TGCAGTGCTAGAGATACCAGGGCGTCCTCCTACAATGAGCAGTTCTTC.

The V and J genes are TRBV5-1 and TRBJ2-2, with 8 bases that match TRBD2. The germline CDR1 and CDR2 sequences are SGHRS and YFSETQ. Trimming cost V 1 base and J 2 bases; bases outside gene matches: 4. The CDR3 sequence is 16 residues long. The CDR3 nucleotides read TGCGCCAGCAGCTTGCAACTAGCGGATAACACCGGGGAGCTGTTTTTT. Its protein is CASSLQLADNTGELFF.

The chain links TRBV12-3 or TRBV12-4 to TRBJ2-2; maybe TRBD2 (5 bases). The CDR3 extends over 13 amino acids. Trimming left V 3 bases short and J 6 bases short, with 8 bases between. CDR3 coding DNA: TGTGCCAGCAGTTTCGGAGGTCCCGGGGAGCTGTTTTTT. This sequence encodes CASSFGGPGELFF.

This chain connects TRBV5-1 to TRBJ1-1; D call uncertain. The CDR3 totals 13 residues. Germline CDR1 is SGHRS and CDR2 is YFSETQ. V was clipped by 0 bases and J by 8 bases, with 11 bases between them. Here the CDR3 reads CASSLVSVGEAFF. As DNA, the CDR3 is TGCGCCAGCAGCTTGGTGTCGGTAGGCGAAGCTTTCTTT.

V and J are TRBV27 and TRBJ1-5, with D possibly TRBD1 on 6 matching bases. CDR1 MNHEY and CDR2 SMNVEV come from the germline V gene (reference sequence). V dropped 5 bases and J dropped 2 bases, with 13 bases sitting between them. The CDR3 contains 15 residues. CDR3 nucleotides: TGTGCCAGCAGTCGGACAGCTCGGGGCAATCAGCCCCAGCATTTT. Amino acids: CASSRTARGNQPQHF.

V usage is TRBV25-1 and J usage is TRBJ2-1; 12 bases map to TRBD2. The V gene end was trimmed by 4 bases and the J gene end by 5 bases; junction bases not matched to a gene: 9. This CDR3 is built from 17 residues. Germline values: CDR1 MGHDK, CDR2 SYGVNS. The CDR3 bases are TGTGCCAGCAGTGTCCTAGCGGGAGGGCCGGGTGACAATGAGCAGTTCTTC. Residues: CASSVLAGGPGDNEQFF.

DNA for the CDR3: TGTGCCAGCACCCCAATGCCGGACTGGTACAATGAGCAGTTCTTC. Translation gives CASTPMPDWYNEQFF. The chain recombines TRBV28 with TRBJ2-1; tentatively, D is TRBD2 (5 bases). CDR1 is MDHEN and CDR2 is SYDVKM in the germline V gene. V shed 7 bases and J shed 4 bases, with 17 bases lying between them. CDR3 length: 15 amino acids. Filled out from reference TRBV28 and TRBJ2-1, the complete variable domain reads DVKVTQSSRYLVKRTGEKVFLECVQDMDHENMFWYRQDPGLGLRLIYFSYDVKMKEKGDIPEGYSVSREKKERFSLILESASTNQTSMYLCASTPMPDWYNEQFFGPGTRLTVL.

This clonotype was seen only a few times. J is TRBJ1-1 and V is TRBV14; D remains ambiguous. The length of the CDR3 is 14 residues. The V end was cut by 4 bases, the J end by 0 bases, with 9 bases between. Germline CDR1 SGHDN, CDR2 FVKESK. CDR3: CASSRSGMNTEAFF. The CDR3 DNA reads as TGTGCCAGCAGCCGCAGTGGGATGAACACTGAAGCTTTCTTT.

The chain couples TRBV28 to TRBJ2-7; 7 bases are shared with TRBD2. J was trimmed by 2 bases and V by 10 bases; bases with no gene match: 11. Germline loops: CDR1 MDHEN, CDR2 SYDVKM. The length of the CDR3 is 14 residues. CDR3 sequence: CATFAASGTYEQYF. The CDR3 DNA follows: TGTGCCACCTTTGCCGCTAGCGGTACCTACGAGCAGTACTTC.

CDR3 coding DNA: TGTGCCAGCAGCTCAGGGACGGGACCCACAGATACGCAGTATTTT. This encodes CASSSGTGPTDTQYF. This chain joins TRBV7-6 and TRBJ2-3; the D gene could be TRBD1 or TRBD2 (5 bases each). Trimming removed 4 bases from V and 2 bases from J, with 13 bases in between. Germline values: CDR1 SGHVS, CDR2 FNYEAQ. This CDR3 comprises 15 residues.

V is TRBV29-1 and J is TRBJ2-3; perhaps TRBD1 as D (6 bases). Trimming removed 5 bases at V and 0 bases at J, with 15 bases between. The germline gives CDR1 SQVTM, CDR2 ANQGSEA. The CDR3 length is 15 residues. CDR3 nucleotide sequence: TGCAGCGTTAATGACAGGACAGCTAGCACAGATACGCAGTATTTT. Translated, it gives CSVNDRTASTDTQYF.

The J gene is TRBJ1-1, the V gene TRBV29-1; 12 nucleotides align to TRBD1. The V and J ends lost 3 bases and 4 bases, in that order; junction bases with no gene match: 6. Germline CDR1 SQVTM, CDR2 ANQGSEA. The CDR3 covers 15 residues. In DNA form, the CDR3 reads TGCAGCGTTGAGGGACAGGGGGCGCCGGGCACTGAAGCTTTCTTT. Amino acid sequence: CSVEGQGAPGTEAFF.

This clonotype appeared once. The rearrangement uses TRBV5-1 and TRBJ2-7; 11 nucleotides line up with TRBD2. CDR1 and CDR2 (germline): SGHRS, YFSETQ. This CDR3 region has 16 residues. J gave up 2 bases and V 4 bases, and 8 bases lay outside the gene matches. This CDR3 reads CASSTIGTSGAYEQYF. The CDR3 region has the DNA TGCGCCAGCAGCACCATCGGGACTAGCGGAGCCTACGAGCAGTACTTC. The full variable domain, rest sourced from reference TRBV5-1 and TRBJ2-7, is KAGVTQTPRYLIKTRGQQVTLSCSPISGHRSVSWYQQTPGQGLQFLFEYFSETQRNKGNFPGRFSGRQFSNSRSEMNVSTLELGDSALYLCASSTIGTSGAYEQYFGPGTRLTVT.

The chain joins TRBV6-1 to TRBJ1-2; D remains ambiguous. Germline-derived CDR1 and CDR2 are MNHNS and SASEGT. The CDR3 extends over 14 amino acids. Deletions cut 4 bases from V and 3 bases from J, with 12 bases between. Here the CDR3 reads CASSGSRAYYGYTF. The CDR3 DNA sequence: TGTGCCAGCAGTGGAAGTAGGGCTTACTATGGCTACACCTTC.

This clonotype was seen once. This chain joins TRBV12-3 or TRBV12-4 and TRBJ2-7, with D possibly TRBD2 on 6 matching bases. V lost 6 bases and J 0 bases, leaving 27 bases between the germline ends. The CDR3 has 19 residues. The chain's CDR3 is CASSPGLGLLSGNSYEQYF. Here the CDR3 DNA reads TGTGCCAGCAGCCCTGGTCTGGGTCTGCTTAGCGGAAACTCCTACGAGCAGTACTTC.

The chain couples TRBV29-1 to TRBJ2-6; possibly TRBD1 or TRBD2 for D (5 bases each). The CDR3 runs to 13 residues. Germline CDR1 is SQVTM and CDR2 is ANQGSEA. The V gene lost 4 bases and the J gene lost 18 bases, with 22 bases spanning the gap. Written as DNA, the CDR3 is TGCAGCGTTGCCGGGACCCAACTCCGTACACAGACTTTC. It specifies CSVAGTQLRTQTF.

This clonotype was recorded only once. This chain links TRBV6-2 or TRBV6-3 with TRBJ2-7; TRBD1 matches at 10 bases. CDR3 size: 14 residues. V was clipped by 5 bases and J by 3 bases; unmatched bases: 4. Germline assignment: CDR1 MNHEY and CDR2 SVGEGT. Here the CDR3 DNA reads TGTGCCAGCAGTGGCCGGGACAGGGGCTACGAGCAGTACTTC. Translating it yields CASSGRDRGYEQYF.

The V gene is TRBV30, the J gene TRBJ1-2; D call uncertain. The CDR3 is made up of 14 amino acids. V was shortened by 1 base and J by 2 bases, with 11 bases between the two germline ends. CDR1 is GTSNPN and CDR2 is SVGIG in the germline V gene (reference sequence). CDR3 loop: CAWSGPGPNYGYTF. CDR3 DNA: TGTGCCTGGAGTGGACCCGGCCCCAACTATGGCTACACCTTC.

This clonotype occurred once. This rearrangement joins TRBV28 to TRBJ1-1; no firm D call. The germline gives CDR1 MDHEN, CDR2 SYDVKM. This CDR3 region has 14 residues. Trimming left V 5 bases short and J 6 bases short, with 16 bases between. CDR3 sequence reads: CASSLTRGRAEAFF. The CDR3 DNA reads TGTGCCAGCAGTCTCACTAGAGGGAGGGCTGAAGCTTTCTTT.

The chain links TRBV6-5 to TRBJ1-2, with D possibly TRBD1 on 5 matching bases. The CDR3 contains 14 residues. Germline loops: CDR1 MNHEY, CDR2 SVGAGI. V was pared by 4 bases and J by 6 bases, with 15 bases between. In DNA, the CDR3 is TGTGCCAGCAGTTTAGGGGCAGGAAATAATGGCTACACCTTC. Translated: CASSLGAGNNGYTF.

The chain employs TRBV30 and TRBJ2-7; TRBD2 matches 9 bases. Germline values: CDR1 GTSNPN, CDR2 SVGIG (reference sequence). The J segment lost 2 bases and the V segment lost 4 bases, leaving 0 bases of the junction unmatched. The CDR3 is 12 amino acids. CDR3 region: CAWTSGAYEQYF. The CDR3 DNA reads TGTGCCTGGACTAGCGGGGCCTACGAGCAGTACTTC.

V gene TRBV2 combines with J gene TRBJ2-5; 8 bases are shared with TRBD1. V lost 6 bases and J lost 1; bases outside the gene matches: 4. CDR1 and CDR2 from the germline V gene are SNHLY and FYNNEI. The CDR3 totals 14 residues. The CDR3 nucleotides read TGTGCCAGCAGAAACAGGGGGGTCCAAGAGACCCAGTACTTC. It encodes CASRNRGVQETQYF.

The V gene is TRBV13, the J gene TRBJ2-6; D unresolved. The CDR3 sequence is 15 residues long. Looked up from germline, CDR1 is PRHDT and CDR2 is FYEKMQ (reference sequence). V was cut by 2 bases and J by 0 bases, with 5 bases left in between. The CDR3 sequence: CASSLRISGANVLTF. CDR3 bases: TGTGCCAGCAGCTTAAGGATCTCTGGGGCCAACGTCCTGACTTTC.

J is TRBJ1-2 and V is TRBV5-1; 9 nucleotides match TRBD1. V shed 4 bases, J shed 8 bases, and the junction held 12 bases outside the gene matches. Germline V gene sequence: CDR1 SGHRS, CDR2 YFSETQ. The CDR3 runs 15 residues. The CDR3 region has the DNA TGCGCCAGCAGCGTTCAAACCGGGACAGGGTTCGGCTACACCTTC. This gives the protein CASSVQTGTGFGYTF. Using reference TRBV5-1 and TRBJ1-2 for the parts outside the CDR3, the full variable domain is KAGVTQTPRYLIKTRGQQVTLSCSPISGHRSVSWYQQTPGQGLQFLFEYFSETQRNKGNFPGRFSGRQFSNSRSEMNVSTLELGDSALYLCASSVQTGTGFGYTFGSGTRLTVV.

The CDR3 region has the DNA TGTGCCAGCAGCCCGGACAGGGGATTCTTAGCTAACTATGGCTACACCTTC. This codes for CASSPDRGFLANYGYTF. V usage is TRBV7-2 and J usage is TRBJ1-2; TRBD1 aligns across 9 bases. J lost 0 bases, V lost 5 bases, and 10 bases had no gene match. This CDR3 is 17 amino acids long. The germline V gene has CDR1 SGHTA and CDR2 FQGNSA. Looking up the rest from reference TRBV7-2 and TRBJ1-2 gives the full variable domain: GAGVSQSPSNKVTEKGKDVELRCDPISGHTALYWYRQSLGQGLEFLIYFQGNSAPDKSGLPSDRFSAERTGGSVSTLTIQRTQQEDSAVYLCASSPDRGFLANYGYTFGSGTRLTVV.

The gene calls are TRBV5-1 and TRBJ2-3; 7 bases map to TRBD2. V lost 0 bases, J lost 0 bases, and 10 bases stayed unmatched. The CDR3 is 18 residues long. The germline gives CDR1 SGHRS, CDR2 YFSETQ. The CDR3 is CASSLAIVSSGSTDTQYF. The CDR3 DNA sequence: TGCGCCAGCAGCTTGGCCATTGTGTCTAGCGGAAGCACAGATACGCAGTATTTT. The whole variable domain, filled in from reference TRBV5-1 and TRBJ2-3, reads KAGVTQTPRYLIKTRGQQVTLSCSPISGHRSVSWYQQTPGQGLQFLFEYFSETQRNKGNFPGRFSGRQFSNSRSEMNVSTLELGDSALYLCASSLAIVSSGSTDTQYFGPGTRLTVL.